Below are 28 T cell receptor beta chains sequenced from a single sample in a study of naive and memory T cell subsets. As to treatment: skin biopsy from PPD injection site in Mantoux-positive individual. An oligonucleotide containing a UMI was ligated to the 3' end of TCR cDNA. The SP2 primer and nested alpha and beta constant region primers amplified ligated cDNA in four rounds. TCRdb analysed the UMI-ligation and nested PCR reads with MiXCR anew, one entry per CDR3 protein. In the table there are around 37,000 distinct CDR3 sequences, 9.5% to 11% of which are singletons. This sample comprised skin, obtained from a tuberculin skin test site. The source of these receptors is an adult in good health.

This clonotype was found many times. The chain combines TRBV2 with TRBJ2-3; 10 bases align to TRBD2. CDR1 is SNHLY and CDR2 is FYNNEI in the germline V gene. V was pared by 5 bases and J by 1 base, with 3 bases of the junction left unmatched. The CDR3 consists of 15 residues. The CDR3 spells CASSPSGGRTDTQYF. As DNA, the CDR3 is TGTGCCAGCAGTCCTAGCGGGGGACGCACAGATACGCAGTATTTT.

CDR3 loop: CSASLGGQGAQPQHF. As DNA, the CDR3 is TGCAGTGCTAGCCTGGGCGGGCAGGGGGCACAGCCCCAGCATTTT. This chain connects TRBV20-1 to TRBJ1-5; 8 bases map to TRBD1. After removal of 3 bases from V and 7 bases from J, the junction contained 11 bases not matched to a gene. The CDR3 spans 15 residues. Germline lookup yields CDR1 DFQATT and CDR2 SNEGSKA (reference sequence).

The genes are TRBV28 and TRBJ2-3; TRBD2 agrees at 9 bases. The CDR3 totals 15 residues. Unmatched junction bases numbered 2, after V lost 3 bases and J lost 1 base. Germline-derived CDR1 and CDR2 are MDHEN and SYDVKM. CDR3: CASSFWTSGTDTQYF. CDR3 nucleotides: TGTGCCAGCAGTTTTTGGACTAGCGGCACAGATACGCAGTATTTT.

This chain connects TRBV12-3 or TRBV12-4 to TRBJ2-1; 10 bases map to TRBD2. The CDR3 totals 18 residues. V shed 6 bases, J shed 0 bases, and the junction held 11 bases outside the gene matches. The CDR3: CASRNDLASGSSYNEQFF. CDR3 in DNA: TGTGCCAGCAGAAACGATTTGGCTAGCGGGAGCTCCTACAATGAGCAGTTCTTC.

The chain has TRBV7-3 and TRBJ2-2; D is unclear. With 2 bases removed from V and 3 bases from J, the gap between germline ends came to 4 bases. The germline CDR1 and CDR2 sequences are SGHTA and FQGTGA. The length of the CDR3 is 13 residues. CDR3: CASSLAYTGELFF. DNA for the CDR3: TGTGCCAGCAGCTTAGCTTACACCGGGGAGCTGTTTTTT.

This chain connects TRBV18 to TRBJ1-4; 9 bases map to TRBD1. The CDR3 has 15 residues. Germline V gene lookup returns CDR1 KGHSH and CDR2 LQKENI. Losses at the gene ends were 0 bases for V and 5 bases for J; bases not matched to a gene: 1. CDR3 sequence reads: CASSPPTGGNEKLFF. The CDR3 nucleotides are TGTGCCAGCTCACCACCGACAGGGGGGAATGAAAAACTGTTTTTT.

V gene TRBV28 combines with J gene TRBJ1-1; no firm D call. Germline V CDR1 and CDR2: MDHEN, SYDVKM. The CDR3 is made up of 15 amino acids. The V end lost 2 bases, the J end lost 0 bases, and 10 bases lay between the germline ends. In DNA, the CDR3 is TGTGCCAGCAGTTTAATGGTCAAATTGAACACTGAAGCTTTCTTT. Protein sequence: CASSLMVKLNTEAFF.

This clonotype was found many times. The gene calls are TRBV5-6 and TRBJ2-3; D may correspond to TRBD1 or TRBD2 (5 bases each). V lost 2 bases and J 2 bases, leaving 18 bases between the germline ends. The CDR3 is made up of 17 amino acids. CDR1 and CDR2 from the germline V gene are SGHDT and YYEEEE. The CDR3 DNA reads TGTGCCAGCAGCTTTCTGGGGGTCGTGGGAAACACAGATACGCAGTATTTT. As protein: CASSFLGVVGNTDTQYF.

This clonotype was recorded many times. The chain joins TRBV5-6 to TRBJ1-5, with a tentative D call TRBD1 (6 bases). This CDR3 has 16 residues. CDR1 is SGHDT and CDR2 is YYEEEE in the germline V gene. Deletions cut 2 bases from V and 6 bases from J, with 18 bases between. The CDR3 sequence: CASSFFGGLGTQPQHF. In DNA, the CDR3 is TGTGCCAGCAGCTTCTTCGGGGGGCTCGGTACTCAGCCCCAGCATTTT.

Here the CDR3 DNA reads TGTGCCAGCAGCCCTCGCGGATGGGGCGTTGAAAAACTGTTTTTT. Amino acids: CASSPRGWGVEKLFF. V and J are TRBV7-8 and TRBJ1-4, with D perhaps matching TRBD1 (5 bases). CDR1 is SGHVS, CDR2 FQNEAQ, per germline. The CDR3 length is 15 residues. The V end was cut by 5 bases, the J end by 7 bases, with 17 bases between.

This clonotype has a handful of counts. The chain has TRBV7-6 and TRBJ2-5, with D unresolved. This CDR3 is 14 amino acids long. Germline loops: CDR1 SGHVS, CDR2 FNYEAQ. Trimming removed 5 bases from V and 5 bases from J, with 15 bases in between. Here the CDR3 reads CASSPGWAWETQYF. For the CDR3, the DNA is TGTGCCAGCAGCCCCGGGTGGGCGTGGGAGACCCAGTACTTC.

At least ten counts were recorded for this clonotype. CDR3 coding DNA: TGCAGCGTTGCTGGGGGACAGGGTGGCTACGAGCAGTACTTC. This codes for CSVAGGQGGYEQYF. The chain carries TRBV29-1 and TRBJ2-7; 9 nucleotides line up with TRBD1. CDR3 size: 14 residues. V shed 4 bases and J 3 bases; nucleotides not matched to a gene: 7. Germline values: CDR1 SQVTM, CDR2 ANQGSEA.

This clonotype was recorded many times. This chain joins TRBV5-6 and TRBJ2-1; TRBD1 is a possible D gene (5 bases). This CDR3 has 15 residues. Trimming removed 0 bases from V and 4 bases from J, with 11 bases in between. Germline V CDR1 and CDR2: SGHDT, YYEEEE. The CDR3 loop is CASSLGDRQYNEQFF. CDR3 nucleotides: TGTGCCAGCAGCTTGGGTGACAGACAGTACAATGAGCAGTTCTTC.

The V and J genes are TRBV12-3 or TRBV12-4 and TRBJ2-2, with D perhaps TRBD2 (6 bases). The CDR3 is made up of 15 amino acids. The germline V and J ends were trimmed by 1 base and 4 bases, with 10 bases remaining between them. CDR3 DNA: TGTGCCAGCAGTTTAGGGCGGGGCCCCACCGGGGAGCTGTTTTTT. This translates into CASSLGRGPTGELFF.

The chain combines TRBV20-1 with TRBJ2-1; 10 bases are a match to TRBD2. The CDR3 consists of 14 residues. Unmatched junction bases numbered 5, after V lost 5 bases and J lost 4 bases. CDR1 DFQATT and CDR2 SNEGSKA come from the germline V gene (reference sequence). The CDR3 DNA reads as TGCAGTGCTCGTACGACTAGCGGGTACAATGAGCAGTTCTTC. Translated, it gives CSARTTSGYNEQFF.

The chain combines TRBV28 with TRBJ2-4, with TRBD2 matching over 7 bases. CDR1 is MDHEN, CDR2 SYDVKM, per germline. After removal of 7 bases from V and 12 bases from J, the junction contained 9 bases not matched to a gene. This CDR3 is built from 12 residues. The CDR3: CASTPARGDQYF. The CDR3, as DNA: TGTGCCAGCACCCCCGCCCGGGGGGATCAGTACTTC. Based on the CDR3 plus reference TRBV28 and TRBJ2-4, the full variable domain is DVKVTQSSRYLVKRTGEKVFLECVQDMDHENMFWYRQDPGLGLRLIYFSYDVKMKEKGDIPEGYSVSREKKERFSLILESASTNQTSMYLCASTPARGDQYFGAGTRLSVL.

CDR3 in amino acids: CASSLSPTGNTEAFF. Written as DNA, the CDR3 is TGTGCCAGCAGCCTCAGCCCGACGGGAAACACTGAAGCTTTCTTT. The chain links TRBV3-1 to TRBJ1-1; D not certain. The V gene's germline CDR1 is LGHDT and CDR2 YNNKEL (reference sequence). The CDR3 is 15 amino acids. Trimming removed 4 bases at V and 2 bases at J, with 14 bases between.

This clonotype turned up a few times. This chain links TRBV3-1 with TRBJ2-7; TRBD2 is a possible D gene (5 bases). Trimming took off 2 bases at V and 2 bases at J, with 10 bases between the two ends. Looked up from germline, CDR1 is LGHDT and CDR2 is YNNKEL (reference sequence). CDR3 length: 14 amino acids. The CDR3 loop reads CASSQSSGTYEQYF. CDR3 DNA sequence: TGTGCCAGCAGCCAATCGTCGGGAACCTACGAGCAGTACTTC.

This clonotype has just a few counts. The CDR3 DNA reads as TGTGCCACCAGTGAGCAGGGGGCCGGCGGGGAGCTGTTTTTT. This translates into CATSEQGAGGELFF. J is TRBJ2-2 and V is TRBV24-1, with 8 positions matching TRBD1. The V gene's germline CDR1 is KGHDR and CDR2 SFDVKD. This CDR3 comprises 14 residues. V trimming: 4 bases; J trimming: 7 bases; junction bases outside the gene matches: 4.

This clonotype was observed many times. This sequence joins TRBV2 and TRBJ1-2, with D perhaps matching TRBD1 (6 bases). The CDR3 is made up of 13 amino acids. V lost 6 bases and J 6 bases, leaving 14 bases between the germline ends. In germline, CDR1 is SNHLY, CDR2 FYNNEI. This chain's CDR3 is CASREQGIHGYTF. The CDR3 nucleotides read TGTGCCAGCAGGGAACAGGGCATCCATGGCTACACCTTC.

This clonotype occurred many times. V gene TRBV4-2 combines with J gene TRBJ2-1, with 8 bases aligning to TRBD1. The germline V gene has CDR1 LGHNA and CDR2 YNFKEQ. J lost 15 bases, V lost 1 base, and 5 bases had no gene match. This CDR3 spans 12 amino acids. The CDR3 DNA reads TGTGCCAGCAGCCAAGCACAGGGGGAACGGTTCTTC. Protein sequence: CASSQAQGERFF.

This clonotype was picked up a small number of times. CDR3 sequence reads: CSARAVGQGTNSPLHF. The CDR3 region has the DNA TGCAGTGCTAGAGCGGTCGGACAGGGGACGAATTCACCCCTCCACTTT. V gene TRBV20-1 combines with J gene TRBJ1-6; 9 positions match TRBD1. CDR3 length equals 16 residues. Germline values: CDR1 DFQATT, CDR2 SNEGSKA (reference sequence). J gave up 7 bases and V 1 base, and 8 bases lay outside the gene matches.

This clonotype was recorded at least ten times. The chain is built from TRBV29-1 and TRBJ1-2, with a weak D call TRBD1 (5 bases). V dropped 5 bases and J dropped 4 bases, with 17 bases sitting between them. The CDR3 totals 14 residues. Germline CDR1 reads SQVTM; CDR2 reads ANQGSEA. The CDR3 here is CSVYPGTGPYGYTF. As DNA, the CDR3 is TGCAGCGTTTACCCTGGTACAGGCCCCTATGGCTACACCTTC.

This clonotype has at least ten counts. The rearrangement joins TRBV7-8 to TRBJ2-3; 10 positions match TRBD2. V lost 4 bases, J lost 8 bases, and 15 bases stayed unmatched. The CDR3 is 17 residues long. CDR1 is SGHVS and CDR2 is FQNEAQ in the germline V gene. CDR3 protein: CASSSRGASGSGFTQYF. In DNA form, the CDR3 reads TGTGCCAGCAGCTCCAGGGGGGCTAGCGGGAGTGGTTTTACGCAGTATTTT.

This clonotype has just a few counts. This chain links TRBV11-2 with TRBJ1-2; D not resolved. Trimming stripped 5 bases from V and 7 bases from J, with 11 bases between. In germline, CDR1 is SGHAT, CDR2 FQNNGV. There are 12 residues in the CDR3. CDR3 nucleotide sequence: TGTGCCAGCAGCCAGCTACGGGGTGGCTACACCTTC. It yields the protein CASSQLRGGYTF.

About this clonotype: Since a much larger clone is just one base distant, this may be a read error. The V call is TRBV29-1, the J call TRBJ1-2; unclear D gene. Between the trimmed V and J ends, which lost 5 bases and 5 bases, there was a span of 21 bases. Germline V gives CDR1 SQVTM, CDR2 ANQGSEA. CDR3 length equals 15 residues. CDR3 sequence reads: CSVKSSWPSFYGYTF. In nucleotides, the CDR3 is TGCAGCGTTAAAAGCAGTTGGCCGTCGTTTTATGGCTACACCTTC. Drawing the rest from reference TRBV29-1 and TRBJ1-2, the complete variable domain is SAVISQKPSRDICQRGTSLTIQCQVDSQVTMMFWYRQQPGQSLTLIATANQGSEATYESGFVIDKFPISRPNLTFSTLTVSNMSPEDSSIYLCSVKSSWPSFYGYTFGSGTRLTVV.

The genes are TRBV7-3 and TRBJ2-7; 8 bases fit TRBD1. This CDR3 is built from 14 residues. CDR1 SGHTA and CDR2 FQGTGA come from the germline V gene. The V and J ends lost 5 bases and 5 bases, in that order; junction bases with no gene match: 8. The CDR3 is CASSPDRGYDEQYF. The CDR3 DNA reads TGTGCCAGCAGCCCCGACAGGGGATATGACGAGCAGTACTTC.

Ten or more counts support this clonotype. The chain uses TRBV30 and TRBJ1-1; the D gene is possibly TRBD1 (5 bases). CDR1 and CDR2 (germline): GTSNPN, SVGIG (reference sequence). The V gene lost 2 bases and the J gene lost 5 bases, with 6 bases spanning the gap. The CDR3 consists of 11 residues. The CDR3 loop reads CAWSWGTEAFF. The CDR3 nucleotides read TGTGCCTGGAGTTGGGGGACTGAAGCTTTCTTT.